This TCR beta chain was profiled in a study of CD8 T cells in ankylosing spondylitis. Findings and limits, study-wide: CD8+ cells made up the disease-linked clones, which were relatively rare in peripheral blood.

Germline-derived CDR1 and CDR2 are MGHRA and YSYEKL. With 0 bases clipped from V and 5 bases from J, the junction kept 11 bases outside the gene matches. The CDR3 totals 17 residues. A note on this clonotype: Its antigen is not known.

Each CDR3 protein is one row after TCRdb ran MiXCR on the 5' RACE reads. The table has just under 350,000 distinct CDR3 sequences, 14% to 15% seen once. The chain joins TRBV4-1 to TRBJ2-7, with TRBD1 identical over 9 bases. This receptor was taken from a male donor with ankylosing spondylitis or in good health (not recorded which). Sample: blood, either unsorted or a sorted T cell fraction (not recorded which). CDR3 region: CASSQDPRTGVPHEQYF. The CDR3 nucleotides are TGCGCCAGCAGCCAAGATCCCAGGACAGGGGTTCCCCACGAGCAGTACTTC.